These 28 T cell receptor beta chains originate from one sample sequenced in a study of prognosis after radiotherapy for stage I lung cancer. CDR3 of TCR beta was amplified from genomic DNA via a two-round multiplex PCR. Primers targeting each individual TRBV and TRBJ gene were applied in first-round PCR. MiXCR was run by TCRdb on the multiplex PCR reads, yielding one entry per CDR3 protein. This sample has some 14,000 distinct CDR3 sequences; about 32% occur once, and the top ten carry about 30%. This specimen was PBMCs, taken before or after stereotactic body radiation therapy (not recorded which). The receptor source for this set is a donor older than 45 with non-small cell lung cancer.

In this sample, this clonotype turned up many times. The genes are TRBV6-2 or TRBV6-3 and TRBJ2-4; D is unresolved. The ends were cut back, 6 bases at V and 0 bases at J, with 15 bases in the middle. Per germline, CDR1 MNHEY and CDR2 SVGEGT. There are 16 residues in the CDR3. The CDR3 here is CASRKNTNLAKNIQYF. Written as DNA, the CDR3 is TGTGCCAGCAGAAAAAACACAAACCTAGCCAAAAACATTCAGTACTTC.

This clonotype was counted many times. The J gene is TRBJ2-1, the V gene TRBV6-1, with D unresolved. The CDR3 is made up of 15 amino acids. The germline CDR1 and CDR2 sequences are MNHNS and SASEGT. V lost 6 bases and J lost 0, with 12 bases in between. Written as DNA, the CDR3 is TGTGCCAGCAGCATAGACTGGAGCTCCTACAATGAGCAGTTCTTC. This codes for CASSIDWSSYNEQFF.

At least ten counts were recorded for this clonotype. The chain uses TRBV18 and TRBJ2-5; TRBD2 matches 9 bases. The germline V gene encodes CDR1 KGHSH and CDR2 LQKENI. Trimming removed 2 bases from V and 5 bases from J; junction bases left unmatched: 3. CDR3 length equals 14 residues. Here the CDR3 DNA reads TGTGCCAGCTCACCAGGCGGGAGGGCTGAGACCCAGTACTTC. This codes for CASSPGGRAETQYF.

This clonotype occurred a few times. The gene calls are TRBV5-1 and TRBJ2-4, with 8 bases that match TRBD1. Germline V gene data show CDR1 as SGHRS and CDR2 as YFSETQ. The CDR3 covers 17 residues. The V segment lost 0 bases and the J segment 2 bases; nucleotides outside the gene matches: 7. The CDR3 nucleotides read TGCGCCAGCAGCTTGGAAGCTACAGGGGGGACCAAAAACATTCAGTACTTC. This encodes CASSLEATGGTKNIQYF.

This clonotype was counted many times. This chain links TRBV6-1 with TRBJ2-5; 9 nucleotides align to TRBD2. Unmatched junction bases numbered 11, after V lost 2 bases and J lost 4 bases. Germline CDR1 is MNHNS and CDR2 is SASEGT. This CDR3 is 17 amino acids long. CDR3 residues: CASSEPTGLAGRETQYF. As DNA, the CDR3 is TGTGCCAGCAGTGAACCCACGGGGCTAGCGGGACGAGAGACCCAGTACTTC.

This clonotype was observed many times. The rearrangement joins TRBV5-1 to TRBJ2-2, with 7 bases matching TRBD1. Trimming removed 1 base from V and 3 bases from J; junction bases left unmatched: 12. The CDR3 runs to 18 residues. Germline V gene data show CDR1 as SGHRS and CDR2 as YFSETQ. The CDR3 region is CASSLRTNRGLYTGELFF. The CDR3 bases are TGCGCCAGCAGCTTGAGGACGAACAGGGGCCTTTACACCGGGGAGCTGTTTTTT.

Comments on this clonotype: The germline gene is not matched at one end of the junction; a read error may be the cause. The chain is built from TRBV5-1 and TRBJ1-1, with D hard to call. There are 14 residues in the CDR3. Germline V gene data show CDR1 as SGHRS and CDR2 as YFSETQ. The CDR3 nucleotides are TGTGCCTGCAGCTTGACACACCCTACCACTGAAGCTTTCTTT. Translation gives CACSLTHPTTEAFF.

This clonotype has at least ten counts. V usage is TRBV3-1 and J usage is TRBJ1-1; tentatively, D is TRBD1 (5 bases). Trimming took off 0 bases at V and 4 bases at J, with 15 bases between the two ends. CDR1 and CDR2 from the germline V gene are LGHDT and YNNKEL (reference sequence). CDR3 length: 16 amino acids. CDR3 nucleotide sequence: TGTGCCAGCAGCCAAGATGGTGGGGGATGGGGCACTGAAGCTTTCTTT. Translation gives CASSQDGGGWGTEAFF.

The sample holds many counts of this clonotype. This chain joins TRBV7-2 and TRBJ2-7; 7 nucleotides align to TRBD1. From germline, CDR1 is SGHTA and CDR2 FQGNSA. The CDR3 has 13 amino acids. V shed 4 bases, J shed 4 bases, and the junction held 4 bases outside the gene matches. The CDR3 region has the DNA TGTGCCAGCAGCTCAAACAGGGGATACGAGCAGTACTTC. It translates to CASSSNRGYEQYF.

This clonotype occurred many times. V and J are TRBV4-1 and TRBJ1-4; D is perhaps TRBD1 (6 bases). The V gene lost 2 bases and the J gene lost 2 bases, with 15 bases spanning the gap. This CDR3 spans 17 amino acids. The germline V gene has CDR1 MGHRA and CDR2 YSYEKL. DNA for the CDR3: TGCGCCAGCAGCCAATACCCCCAGGGGTGGACTAATGAAAAACTGTTTTTT. The encoded protein is CASSQYPQGWTNEKLFF.

This clonotype was recorded many times. The chain couples TRBV30 to TRBJ1-2; possible D gene TRBD1, 5 bases. The germline V and J ends were trimmed by 0 bases and 5 bases, with 13 bases remaining between them. This CDR3 spans 14 amino acids. Germline CDR1 is GTSNPN and CDR2 is SVGIG (reference sequence). The CDR3 bases are TGTGCCTGGAGTGTAATGGGGGTTGGATATGGCTACACCTTC. Translated: CAWSVMGVGYGYTF.

This clonotype was seen ten or more times. The chain joins TRBV5-1 to TRBJ2-1, with D possibly TRBD2 on 5 matching bases. Germline loops: CDR1 SGHRS, CDR2 YFSETQ. The length of the CDR3 is 15 residues. The V and J ends lost 4 bases and 2 bases respectively, with 13 bases between them. CDR3 residues: CASSPGAGPYNEQFF. The CDR3 DNA reads TGCGCCAGCAGCCCGGGTGCGGGCCCCTACAATGAGCAGTTCTTC.

Within the sample, this clonotype is medium-sized. This chain joins TRBV5-1 and TRBJ2-3, with D unresolved. V was pared by 3 bases and J by 1 base, with 9 bases between. The CDR3 contains 14 residues. Per germline, CDR1 SGHRS and CDR2 YFSETQ. CDR3 in amino acids: CASSWLEGTDTQYF. Here the CDR3 DNA reads TGCGCCAGCAGCTGGCTAGAGGGCACAGATACGCAGTATTTT.

This clonotype was observed at least ten times. This chain links TRBV5-4 with TRBJ2-1, with D perhaps TRBD2 (5 bases). The CDR3 sequence is 14 residues long. Germline-derived CDR1 and CDR2 are SGHNT and YYREEE (reference sequence). Trimming took off 0 bases at V and 7 bases at J, with 11 bases between the two ends. CDR3 residues: CASSLADFNNEQFF. CDR3 sequence (DNA): TGTGCCAGCAGCTTGGCGGACTTTAATAATGAGCAGTTCTTC.

This clonotype was counted many times. This chain uses TRBV5-4 with TRBJ2-1; D is unclear. Germline lookup yields CDR1 SGHNT and CDR2 YYREEE (reference sequence). Trimming cost V 4 bases and J 1 base, with 18 bases left between them. The CDR3 spans 17 residues. DNA for the CDR3: TGTGCCAGCAGCCCCGGAGCCTCGAAAGGGTCCTACAATGAGCAGTTCTTC. It is translated as CASSPGASKGSYNEQFF.

A remark on this clonotype: The likely explanation is a read error, given a far larger clone one base away. This rearrangement joins TRBV6-9 to TRBJ2-1; 8 bases agree with TRBD2. Germline trimming cut 6 bases from V and 9 bases from J; bases unmatched to any gene: 10. The CDR3 loop spans 14 amino acids. Germline V lookup: CDR1 MNHGY, CDR2 SVAAGI. CDR3 DNA sequence: TGTGCCAGCAGGGAGCGGGAGTGTTCCACTGAGCAGTTCTTC. It codes for CASRERECSTEQFF.

Ten or more counts support this clonotype. V is TRBV20-1 and J is TRBJ1-4; 10 positions match TRBD1. Germline V gene sequence: CDR1 DFQATT, CDR2 SNEGSKA (reference sequence). Trimming took 6 bases from V and 5 from J; bases not matched to a gene: 9. The CDR3 extends over 15 amino acids. CDR3 sequence (DNA): TGCAGTGCCCCTTCCCCGGGACAGGGGAATGAAAAACTGTTTTTT. This codes for CSAPSPGQGNEKLFF.

In this sample, this clonotype turned up many times. Possible read error: a much larger clone is one base away. The CDR3 carries no conserved terminal phenylalanine or tryptophan, so it likely arises from a read error. The chain uses TRBV6-1 and TRBJ2-2; D ambiguous. Germline CDR1 is MNHNS and CDR2 is SASEGT. The CDR3 totals 14 residues. V lost 4 bases and J 1 base, leaving 7 bases between the germline ends. The CDR3 DNA reads TGTGCCAGCAGTGCGTTGCAGAACACCGGGGAGCTGTTTCTT. Encoded protein: CASSALQNTGELFL.

This clonotype counts as medium-sized. The V call is TRBV6-5, the J call TRBJ2-7, with D possibly being TRBD2 (7 bases). From germline, CDR1 is MNHEY and CDR2 SVGAGI. Trimming removed 2 bases from V and 2 bases from J, with 16 bases in between. CDR3 length equals 16 residues. The DNA of the CDR3 is TGTGCCAGCAGTTACATAACAGGGAGGGGAACCTACGAGCAGTACTTC. Protein: CASSYITGRGTYEQYF.

This clonotype was detected many times. This chain links TRBV5-5 with TRBJ2-6; TRBD2 is a possible D gene (7 bases). The CDR3 covers 17 residues. Germline V gene data show CDR1 as SGHKS and CDR2 as YYEKEE (reference sequence). V was trimmed by 4 bases and J by 0 bases, leaving 14 bases between them. CDR3 protein: CASSLYGGPSGANVLTF. The CDR3 DNA follows: TGTGCCAGCAGCCTCTACGGGGGGCCCTCTGGGGCCAACGTCCTGACTTTC.

This clonotype turned up a few times. This may come from a read error, since a much larger clone is one base off. The gene calls are TRBV20-1 and TRBJ2-3, with 8 bases identical to TRBD2. Germline V CDR1 and CDR2: DFQATT, SNEGSKA (reference sequence). This CDR3 has 14 residues. The CDR3 region has the DNA TGCAGTGCTAGAGATCTACTAGCGGTGGATACGCAGTGTTTT. Translation: CSARDLLAVDTQCF.

This clonotype was counted ten times or more. The CDR3 sequence: CSAGEETQYF. In nucleotides, the CDR3 is TGCAGTGCGGGTGAAGAGACCCAGTACTTC. V is TRBV20-1 and J is TRBJ2-5; D is ambiguous. This CDR3 region has 10 residues. The V end was cut by 6 bases, the J end by 3 bases, with 5 bases between. Germline CDR1 is DFQATT and CDR2 is SNEGSKA (reference sequence).

At least ten counts were recorded for this clonotype. The chain has TRBV28 and TRBJ2-2; D is ambiguous. V was clipped by 8 bases and J by 1 base, with 8 bases between them. The CDR3 loop spans 13 amino acids. CDR1 is MDHEN, CDR2 SYDVKM, per germline. CDR3 coding DNA: TGTGCCAGCCTAAATCTGAACACCGGGGAGCTGTTTTTT. It translates to CASLNLNTGELFF.

This clonotype was counted a few times. The chain couples TRBV6-1 to TRBJ1-6; D remains unclear. The CDR3 length is 13 residues. V lost 5 bases and J lost 5, with 7 bases in between. From germline, CDR1 is MNHNS and CDR2 SASEGT. CDR3 amino acids: CASSTPDNSPLHF. The CDR3 DNA follows: TGTGCCAGCAGTACGCCAGATAATTCACCCCTCCACTTT.

This clonotype was seen many times. The chain combines TRBV29-1 with TRBJ1-3; tentatively, D is TRBD1 (5 bases). The CDR3 loop spans 16 amino acids. Per germline, CDR1 SQVTM and CDR2 ANQGSEA. V was shortened by 6 bases and J by 0 bases, with 18 bases between the two germline ends. The CDR3 loop reads CSVAGAQGFSGNTIYF. As DNA, the CDR3 is TGCAGCGTCGCAGGCGCCCAGGGCTTCTCTGGAAACACCATATATTTT.

The chain links TRBV6-2 or TRBV6-3 to TRBJ2-7, with D unresolved. Germline-derived CDR1 and CDR2 are MNHEY and SVGEGT. The V end lost 0 bases, the J end lost 5 bases, and 11 bases lay between the germline ends. The CDR3 consists of 14 residues. The CDR3 protein is CASSYSGRRHEQYF. CDR3 nucleotides: TGTGCCAGCAGTTACTCCGGCAGACGGCACGAGCAGTACTTC.

This clonotype showed up many times. The chain has TRBV10-3 and TRBJ2-3, with TRBD2 matching 8 bases. CDR3 length: 14 residues. V lost 0 bases, J lost 6 bases, and 2 bases stayed unmatched. Per germline, CDR1 ENHRY and CDR2 SYGVKD. The CDR3 sequence: CAISESTSDDTQYF. DNA of the CDR3: TGTGCCATCAGTGAGTCGACTAGCGACGATACGCAGTATTTT.

In its sample, this clonotype was seen many times. This chain joins TRBV14 and TRBJ2-1; D is unclear. This CDR3 comprises 15 residues. CDR1 SGHDN and CDR2 FVKESK come from the germline V gene. Trimming took off 0 bases at V and 1 base at J, with 7 bases between the two ends. For the CDR3, the DNA is TGTGCCAGCAGCCAAGAAATAGGGTCCTACAATGAGCAGTTCTTC. Residues: CASSQEIGSYNEQFF.